The 16 T cell receptor beta chains given below trace back to one sample, sequenced in a study of blood T cell repertoires in COVID-19. Generated by immunoSEQ multiplex PCR, the TCRdb table keeps only in-frame clones and is missing some. This table holds 90,000 to 100,000 clones, 65% to 85% found once. The sequencing input was peripheral blood. These receptors originate from a man aged 65 to 79 with active or convalescent COVID-19.

The table lists this clone with a count of one. The V and J genes are TRBV4-3 and TRBJ2-7, with a weak D call TRBD1 (6 bases). Germline CDR1 is LGHNA and CDR2 is YSLEER. V lost 3 bases and J lost 1, with 7 bases in between. There are 13 residues in the CDR3. The CDR3 protein is CASSQDRSYEQYF. The CDR3 region has the DNA TGCGCCAGCAGCCAGGACAGATCCTACGAGCAGTACTTC.

The genes are TRBV9 and TRBJ2-5; D may be TRBD2 (6 bases). The CDR3 has 15 residues. CDR1 and CDR2 from the germline V gene are SGDLS and YYNGEE. V lost 1 base, J lost 4 bases, and 14 bases lay in between. The CDR3 region is CASSVNGGVAETQYF. Written as DNA, the CDR3 is TGTGCCAGCAGCGTAAACGGCGGGGTGGCAGAGACCCAGTACTTC. Full variable domain (rest looked up from reference TRBV9 and TRBJ2-5): DSGVTQTPKHLITATGQRVTLRCSPRSGDLSVYWYQQSLDQGLQFLIQYYNGEERAKGNILERFSAQQFPDLHSELNLSSLELGDSALYFCASSVNGGVAETQYFGPGTRLLVL.

This chain links TRBV28 with TRBJ1-1, with D possibly TRBD1 on 5 matching bases. The V gene's germline CDR1 is MDHEN and CDR2 SYDVKM. Deletions cut 2 bases from V and 10 bases from J, with 11 bases between. CDR3 length equals 12 residues. The CDR3 DNA is TGTGCCAGCAGTTTAGCAGGGTCGGGAGCTTTCTTT. Its translation is CASSLAGSGAFF.

The gene calls are TRBV25-1 and TRBJ2-1, with 11 positions matching TRBD1. This CDR3 contains 15 residues. Germline V gene lookup returns CDR1 MGHDK and CDR2 SYGVNS. Losses at the gene ends were 8 bases for V and 5 bases for J; bases not matched to a gene: 8. The CDR3 reads CASLLGTGGNNEQFF. The CDR3 bases are TGTGCCAGCCTTTTAGGGACAGGGGGGAACAATGAGCAGTTCTTC.

V gene TRBV7-9 combines with J gene TRBJ2-2; TRBD2 aligns across 11 bases. The germline V gene has CDR1 SEHNR and CDR2 FQNEAQ (reference sequence). The ends lost 5 bases at V and 1 base at J; junction bases unmatched: 3. The CDR3 is 16 amino acids. In DNA form, the CDR3 reads TGTGCCAGCAGCAAAGGACTAGCGGGGAACACCGGGGAGCTGTTTTTT. This translates into CASSKGLAGNTGELFF. The whole variable domain, remainder taken from reference TRBV7-9 and TRBJ2-2, is DTGVSQNPRHKITKRGQNVTFRCDPISEHNRLYWYRQTLGQGPEFLTYFQNEAQLEKSRLLSDRFSAERPKGSFSTLEIQRTEQGDSAMYLCASSKGLAGNTGELFFGEGSRLTVL.

The gene calls are TRBV6-5 and TRBJ1-4; D not certain. Trimming took 2 bases from V and 0 from J, leaving 4 bases between them. CDR1 and CDR2 (germline): MNHEY, SVGAGI. The CDR3 consists of 14 residues. In DNA, the CDR3 is TGTGCCAGCAGTTACCCAGCAACTAATGAAAAACTGTTTTTT. Amino acids: CASSYPATNEKLFF.

The gene calls are TRBV5-6 and TRBJ2-7, with a possible D match to TRBD1 (6 bases). Per the germline V gene, CDR1 is SGHDT and CDR2 is YYEEEE. This CDR3 contains 14 residues. Trimming pared 3 bases from V and 0 bases from J, leaving 10 bases between. The DNA of the CDR3 is TGTGCCAGCAGCTCCTCAGGGGTCTCCTACGAGCAGTACTTC. Amino acid sequence: CASSSSGVSYEQYF.

The CDR3 nucleotides are TGTGCCATCAGTGAGCGACAGGGTGGCTACGAGCAGTACTTC. Residues: CAISERQGGYEQYF. The J gene is TRBJ2-7, the V gene TRBV10-3, with 7 bases that match TRBD1. The ends lost 2 bases at V and 3 bases at J; junction bases unmatched: 4. This CDR3 contains 14 residues. The germline V gene has CDR1 ENHRY and CDR2 SYGVKD.

The chain joins TRBV27 to TRBJ1-2; 7 bases map to TRBD1. V shed 0 bases and J 4 bases; nucleotides not matched to a gene: 8. Germline V lookup: CDR1 MNHEY, CDR2 SMNVEV (reference sequence). CDR3 size: 16 residues. The CDR3 DNA reads TGTGCCAGCAGTTTATCCCCCGCGACAGGGTCCTATGGCTACACCTTC. Translated, it gives CASSLSPATGSYGYTF.

The chain employs TRBV12-3 or TRBV12-4 and TRBJ2-3, with D possibly matching TRBD2 (6 bases). The V end lost 5 bases, the J end lost 7 bases, and 10 bases lay between the germline ends. This CDR3 is 12 amino acids long. Here the CDR3 reads CASSPGGNTQYF. Written as DNA, the CDR3 is TGTGCCAGCAGTCCCGGGGGAAATACGCAGTATTTT.

The chain is built from TRBV7-3 and TRBJ2-7; 10 nucleotides align to TRBD1. Germline V CDR1 and CDR2: SGHTA, FQGTGA. This CDR3 spans 15 amino acids. V shed 5 bases and J 1 base; nucleotides not matched to a gene: 5. The CDR3 reads CASSPQGQGSYEQYF. The CDR3 DNA sequence: TGTGCCAGCAGCCCCCAGGGACAGGGGTCCTACGAGCAGTACTTC.

This clone was seen only once. This chain connects TRBV5-1 to TRBJ2-1; 7 nucleotides line up with TRBD2. This CDR3 spans 15 amino acids. With V trimmed by 1 base and J by 7 bases, 8 bases remained unmatched. Looked up from germline, CDR1 is SGHRS and CDR2 is YFSETQ. The CDR3 region is CASSLNGGRENEQFF. The CDR3 DNA reads TGCGCCAGCAGCTTGAACGGGGGGAGAGAAAATGAGCAGTTCTTC.

V is TRBV28 and J is TRBJ1-5; no definite D call. Germline V gene lookup returns CDR1 MDHEN and CDR2 SYDVKM. The CDR3 extends over 12 amino acids. Trimming took 6 bases from V and 7 from J, leaving 10 bases between them. The CDR3 coding sequence is TGTGCCAGCAGCTCCGGTAGCCAGCCCCAGCATTTT. Protein: CASSSGSQPQHF.

This clone turned up a few times. The chain uses TRBV6-2 or TRBV6-3 and TRBJ2-7; D might be TRBD1 (5 bases). Trimming removed 2 bases from V and 2 bases from J, with 10 bases in between. This CDR3 region has 14 residues. CDR1 MNHEY and CDR2 SVGEGT come from the germline V gene. The CDR3 coding sequence is TGTGCCAGCAGTTACGGGGCAGGGCCCTACGAGCAGTACTTC. This encodes CASSYGAGPYEQYF.

The CDR3 sequence is CASSRTGTNTEAFF. CDR3 nucleotide sequence: TGTGCCAGCAGCAGGACAGGGACGAACACTGAAGCTTTCTTT. This chain links TRBV27 with TRBJ1-1; TRBD1 matches at 8 bases. The CDR3 length is 14 residues. The junction had 4 bases not matched to a gene; V was cut back by 6 bases and J by 1 base. Per the germline V gene, CDR1 is MNHEY and CDR2 is SMNVEV (reference sequence).

The chain links TRBV5-1 to TRBJ2-5, with 7 bases fitting TRBD2. The V gene's germline CDR1 is SGHRS and CDR2 YFSETQ. After removal of 4 bases from V and 5 bases from J, the junction contained 11 bases not matched to a gene. The CDR3 is 15 amino acids. DNA of the CDR3: TGCGCCAGCAGCCCGGGGGGTCTATCGGGGGAGACCCAGTACTTC. Translating gives CASSPGGLSGETQYF. Full variable domain (outside the CDR3, taken from reference TRBV5-1 and TRBJ2-5): KAGVTQTPRYLIKTRGQQVTLSCSPISGHRSVSWYQQTPGQGLQFLFEYFSETQRNKGNFPGRFSGRQFSNSRSEMNVSTLELGDSALYLCASSPGGLSGETQYFGPGTRLLVL.